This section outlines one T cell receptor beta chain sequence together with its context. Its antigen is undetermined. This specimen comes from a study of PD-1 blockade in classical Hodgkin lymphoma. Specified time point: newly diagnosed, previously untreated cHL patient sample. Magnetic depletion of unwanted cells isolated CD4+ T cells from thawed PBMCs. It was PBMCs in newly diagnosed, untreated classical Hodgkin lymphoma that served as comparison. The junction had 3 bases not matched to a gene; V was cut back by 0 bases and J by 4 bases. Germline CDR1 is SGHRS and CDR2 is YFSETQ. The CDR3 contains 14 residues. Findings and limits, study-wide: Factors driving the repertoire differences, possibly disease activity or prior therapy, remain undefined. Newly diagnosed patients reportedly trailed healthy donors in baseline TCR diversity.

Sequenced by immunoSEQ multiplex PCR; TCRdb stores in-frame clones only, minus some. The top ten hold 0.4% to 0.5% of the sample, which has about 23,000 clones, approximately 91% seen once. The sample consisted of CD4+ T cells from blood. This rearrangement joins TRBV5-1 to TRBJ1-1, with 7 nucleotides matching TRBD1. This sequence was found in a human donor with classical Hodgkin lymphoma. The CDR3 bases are TGCGCCAGCAGCTTGGTAGGGGGCCGCACTGAAGCTTTCTTT. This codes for CASSLVGGRTEAFF. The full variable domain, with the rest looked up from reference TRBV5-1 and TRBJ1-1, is KAGVTQTPRYLIKTRGQQVTLSCSPISGHRSVSWYQQTPGQGLQFLFEYFSETQRNKGNFPGRFSGRQFSNSRSEMNVSTLELGDSALYLCASSLVGGRTEAFFGQGTRLTVV.